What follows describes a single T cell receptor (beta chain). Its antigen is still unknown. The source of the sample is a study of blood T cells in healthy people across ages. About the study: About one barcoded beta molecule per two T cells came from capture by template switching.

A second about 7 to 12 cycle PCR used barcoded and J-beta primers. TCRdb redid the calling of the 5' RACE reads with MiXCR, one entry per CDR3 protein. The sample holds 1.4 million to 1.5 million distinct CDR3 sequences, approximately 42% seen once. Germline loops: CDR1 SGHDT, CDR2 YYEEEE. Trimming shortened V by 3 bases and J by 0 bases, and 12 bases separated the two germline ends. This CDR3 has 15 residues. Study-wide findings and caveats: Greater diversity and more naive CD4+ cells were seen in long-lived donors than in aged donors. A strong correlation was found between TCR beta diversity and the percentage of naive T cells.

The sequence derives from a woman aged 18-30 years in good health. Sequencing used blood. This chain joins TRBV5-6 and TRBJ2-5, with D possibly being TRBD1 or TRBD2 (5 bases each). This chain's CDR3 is CASSSGTAYQETQYF. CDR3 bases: TGTGCCAGCAGCTCCGGGACGGCGTACCAAGAGACCCAGTACTTC. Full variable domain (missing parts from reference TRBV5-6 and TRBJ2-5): DAGVTQSPTHLIKTRGQQVTLRCSPKSGHDTVSWYQQALGQGPQFIFQYYEEEERQRGNFPDRFSGHQFPNYSSELNVNALLLGDSALYLCASSSGTAYQETQYFGPGTRLLVL.